The 24 T cell receptor beta chains presented below share a single source sample, sequenced in a study of T cell repertoires in cytomegalovirus infection. One entry per CDR3 protein results from TCRdb running MiXCR on the reads. The data show hundreds of thousands of distinct CDR3 sequences, 15% to 20% seen once. Material for sequencing was PBMCs. All receptors derive from a human donor in good health (CMV status not recorded). Some clones in this sample may be carry-over from other donors' samples.

This chain links TRBV19 with TRBJ2-2, with 9 bases aligning to TRBD1. This CDR3 has 14 residues. CDR1 and CDR2 from the germline V gene are LNHDA and SQIVND (reference sequence). The V gene end was trimmed by 6 bases and the J gene end by 6 bases; junction bases not matched to a gene: 5. CDR3 DNA sequence: TGTGCCAGTAGCCGAACAGGGGGCCCCGGGGAGCTGTTTTTT. It yields the protein CASSRTGGPGELFF.

This clonotype was counted a few times. V gene TRBV4-3 combines with J gene TRBJ2-5, with D unclear. Trimming left V 0 bases short and J 0 bases short, with 11 bases between. The V gene's germline CDR1 is LGHNA and CDR2 YSLEER. The CDR3 is made up of 16 amino acids. CDR3: CASSQDLGRNQETQYF. The CDR3 DNA reads TGCGCCAGCAGCCAAGATCTTGGCAGAAACCAAGAGACCCAGTACTTC.

The rearrangement links TRBV2 to TRBJ2-1; D is ambiguous. CDR1 and CDR2 from the germline V gene are SNHLY and FYNNEI. Trimming left V 1 base short and J 11 bases short, with 15 bases between. This CDR3 contains 14 residues. Written as DNA, the CDR3 is TGTGCCAGCAGTGAAGTTATCGCATTAGGGAAGCAGTTCTTC. This gives the protein CASSEVIALGKQFF.

This clonotype was counted at least ten times. The chain is built from TRBV28 and TRBJ2-3, with a weak D call TRBD1 (6 bases). V lost 3 bases to trimming and J lost 4 bases, with 14 bases between them. Per germline, CDR1 MDHEN and CDR2 SYDVKM. CDR3 size: 15 residues. CDR3 DNA: TGTGCCAGCAGTTTGGTGGACAGCGCCGCAGATACGCAGTATTTT. Translation gives CASSLVDSAADTQYF.

This clonotype showed up many times. V usage is TRBV6-5 and J usage is TRBJ1-2; tentatively, D is TRBD1 (6 bases). Germline V gene data show CDR1 as MNHEY and CDR2 as SVGAGI. The CDR3 covers 14 residues. Trimming removed 0 bases from V and 4 bases from J, with 9 bases in between. The CDR3 bases are TGTGCCAGCAGTTACTCGATGACAGGCTATGGCTACACCTTC. Encoded protein: CASSYSMTGYGYTF.

This chain links TRBV4-1 with TRBJ2-7, with TRBD1 matching over 8 bases. CDR1 and CDR2 from the germline V gene are MGHRA and YSYEKL. V was clipped by 4 bases and J by 3 bases; unmatched bases: 8. The CDR3 runs to 15 residues. The CDR3 nucleotides read TGCGCCAGCAGCCTACGACAGGGGATTTACTACGAGCAGTACTTC. Its translation: CASSLRQGIYYEQYF.

The J gene is TRBJ1-5, the V gene TRBV12-3 or TRBV12-4, with 9 bases matching TRBD1. The CDR3 spans 15 residues. J lost 5 bases, V lost 1 base, and 3 bases had no gene match. The CDR3 is CASSLGTGVYQPQHF. CDR3 coding DNA: TGTGCCAGCAGTTTAGGGACAGGGGTGTATCAGCCCCAGCATTTT.

In this sample, this clonotype turned up many times. The CDR3 region is CASSQDPAPRTEAFF. As DNA, the CDR3 is TGCGCCAGCAGCCAAGATCCGGCCCCGCGCACTGAAGCTTTCTTT. The V and J genes are TRBV4-3 and TRBJ1-1; the D is unclear. The CDR3 sequence is 15 residues long. V gave up 0 bases and J gave up 4 bases, with 12 bases separating them. Germline V gene sequence: CDR1 LGHNA, CDR2 YSLEER.

This clonotype was seen only a few times. The chain couples TRBV9 to TRBJ2-5, with a possible D match to TRBD1 (5 bases). V was pared by 3 bases and J by 2 bases, with 11 bases between. CDR1 SGDLS and CDR2 YYNGEE come from the germline V gene. The CDR3 has 14 residues. The CDR3 protein is CASSAGQIQETQYF. In DNA, the CDR3 is TGTGCCAGCAGCGCCGGACAAATACAAGAGACCCAGTACTTC.

Only a few counts were recorded for this clonotype. The chain recombines TRBV20-1 with TRBJ2-3, with 16 bases aligning to TRBD2. Trimming removed 0 bases from V and 1 base from J; junction bases left unmatched: 16. Germline V gives CDR1 DFQATT, CDR2 SNEGSKA (reference sequence). This CDR3 has 22 residues. CDR3 DNA: TGCAGTGCTAGAGATCGCATCGGGACTAGCGGGGGGGCCAGAGCACGCACAGATACGCAGTATTTT. This sequence encodes CSARDRIGTSGGARARTDTQYF.

This chain uses TRBV20-1 with TRBJ2-5; perhaps TRBD1 as D (6 bases). Germline V CDR1 and CDR2: DFQATT, SNEGSKA (reference sequence). The CDR3 runs 12 residues. CDR3 DNA sequence: TGCAGCTACATGAGGGGGCAAGAGACCCAGTACTTC. Amino acids: CSYMRGQETQYF.

A word on this clonotype: Just one base apart from a much larger clone, this may be a read error. The chain employs TRBV7-9 and TRBJ2-2; no definite D call. Looked up from germline, CDR1 is SEHNR and CDR2 is FQNEAQ (reference sequence). Trimming removed 8 bases from V and 7 bases from J, with 8 bases in between. This CDR3 has 11 residues. CDR3 coding DNA: TGTGCCAGCCGTCCCGGCGGGGAGCTGTTTTTT. Protein product: CASRPGGELFF.

This clonotype has ten or more counts. This chain connects TRBV20-1 to TRBJ1-3, with unresolved D. The CDR3 extends over 14 amino acids. CDR1 and CDR2 from the germline V gene are DFQATT and SNEGSKA (reference sequence). The V and J ends lost 0 bases and 1 base respectively, with 7 bases between them. Written as DNA, the CDR3 is TGCAGTGCTAGAGATGGTGGGTCTGGAAACACCATATATTTT. This gives the protein CSARDGGSGNTIYF.

This clonotype appeared many times. V is TRBV7-9 and J is TRBJ2-3, with 10 bases that match TRBD1. V was clipped by 5 bases and J by 5 bases; unmatched bases: 10. The CDR3 totals 16 residues. Per germline, CDR1 SEHNR and CDR2 FQNEAQ (reference sequence). This CDR3 reads CASSPYGTGEGDTQYF. The DNA of the CDR3 is TGTGCCAGCAGCCCTTACGGGACAGGGGAGGGAGATACGCAGTATTTT.

This clonotype was observed a handful of times. The V call is TRBV19, the J call TRBJ1-5; 8 bases are a match to TRBD1. V was clipped by 5 bases and J by 1 base; unmatched bases: 16. The CDR3 loop spans 19 amino acids. In germline, CDR1 is LNHDA, CDR2 SQIVND (reference sequence). CDR3 coding DNA: TGTGCCAGTAGTGGCGACGGACAGGGTCGTCGTCGAAGCAATCAGCCCCAGCATTTT. It yields the protein CASSGDGQGRRRSNQPQHF.

This clonotype has only a few counts. CDR3 protein: CASSQALAGGIGETQYF. The CDR3 DNA reads TGTGCCAGCAGCCAAGCCCTAGCGGGGGGTATTGGGGAGACCCAGTACTTC. This rearrangement joins TRBV3-1 to TRBJ2-5, with 11 bases lining up with TRBD2. Germline assignment: CDR1 LGHDT and CDR2 YNNKEL (reference sequence). Losses at the gene ends were 1 base for V and 5 bases for J; bases not matched to a gene: 9. The CDR3 consists of 17 residues.

This clonotype turned up a few times. The rearrangement uses TRBV18 and TRBJ1-2; possible D gene TRBD1, 5 bases. Germline loops: CDR1 KGHSH, CDR2 LQKENI. The CDR3 sequence is 14 residues long. V gave up 3 bases and J gave up 3 bases, with 11 bases separating them. The chain's CDR3 is CASSPGVMDYGYTF. The DNA of the CDR3 is TGTGCCAGCTCACCGGGGGTGATGGACTATGGCTACACCTTC.

This clonotype was detected ten times or more. The gene calls are TRBV7-9 and TRBJ2-1; 9 bases agree with TRBD1. The CDR3 has 13 amino acids. From germline, CDR1 is SEHNR and CDR2 FQNEAQ (reference sequence). The junction had 3 bases not matched to a gene; V was cut back by 3 bases and J by 9 bases. The CDR3 loop is CASSFRQGVEQFF. In nucleotides, the CDR3 is TGTGCCAGCAGCTTTAGACAGGGGGTTGAGCAGTTCTTC.

The gene calls are TRBV7-9 and TRBJ2-5; 9 bases map to TRBD1. The germline gives CDR1 SEHNR, CDR2 FQNEAQ (reference sequence). The CDR3 has 15 amino acids. V shed 5 bases and J 4 bases; nucleotides not matched to a gene: 8. CDR3 bases: TGTGCCAGCAGCCGTCGGACAGGGGTAGCAGAGACCCAGTACTTC. It is translated as CASSRRTGVAETQYF.

This clonotype appeared a few times. The chain combines TRBV27 with TRBJ2-5; 8 bases fit TRBD2. V was clipped by 0 bases and J by 5 bases; unmatched bases: 8. This CDR3 spans 16 amino acids. Germline V gives CDR1 MNHEY, CDR2 SMNVEV (reference sequence). The DNA for the CDR3 is TGTGCCAGCAGTTTATCATCCCGACTAGCGATGGAGACCCAGTACTTC. Translating gives CASSLSSRLAMETQYF.

Ten or more counts support this clonotype. The rearrangement links TRBV7-8 to TRBJ1-1, with TRBD1 as a possible D gene (6 bases). Germline lookup yields CDR1 SGHVS and CDR2 FQNEAQ. Trimming cost V 5 bases and J 0 bases, with 16 bases left between them. The CDR3 totals 16 residues. DNA for the CDR3: TGTGCCAGCAGCGCGCCTCCGGGACACCTGAACACTGAAGCTTTCTTT. This sequence encodes CASSAPPGHLNTEAFF.

The chain recombines TRBV6-1 with TRBJ1-2; possibly TRBD1 for D (6 bases). This CDR3 contains 14 residues. CDR1 is MNHNS, CDR2 SASEGT, per germline. V lost 5 bases and J 10 bases, leaving 20 bases between the germline ends. The CDR3 DNA is TGTGCCAGCAGTCTCGTGACAGGCGAAATCATCTACACCTTC. It encodes CASSLVTGEIIYTF.

The rearrangement uses TRBV20-1 and TRBJ1-3; TRBD1 is a possible D gene (6 bases). The CDR3 spans 13 residues. Germline values: CDR1 DFQATT, CDR2 SNEGSKA (reference sequence). Trimming removed 6 bases from V and 3 bases from J, with 12 bases in between. The CDR3 spells CSAKGGGGNTIYF. The DNA of the CDR3 is TGCAGTGCCAAAGGGGGAGGTGGAAACACCATATATTTT.

Many counts were recorded for this clonotype. The V gene is TRBV7-2, the J gene TRBJ2-5; the match to TRBD2 covers 9 bases. Trimming took 3 bases from V and 2 from J; bases not matched to a gene: 4. The CDR3 runs 15 residues. CDR1 and CDR2 from the germline V gene are SGHTA and FQGNSA. The CDR3 region has the DNA TGTGCCAGCAGCTTTAGAGCGGGGGGTCAAGAGACCCAGTACTTC. Its translation: CASSFRAGGQETQYF.